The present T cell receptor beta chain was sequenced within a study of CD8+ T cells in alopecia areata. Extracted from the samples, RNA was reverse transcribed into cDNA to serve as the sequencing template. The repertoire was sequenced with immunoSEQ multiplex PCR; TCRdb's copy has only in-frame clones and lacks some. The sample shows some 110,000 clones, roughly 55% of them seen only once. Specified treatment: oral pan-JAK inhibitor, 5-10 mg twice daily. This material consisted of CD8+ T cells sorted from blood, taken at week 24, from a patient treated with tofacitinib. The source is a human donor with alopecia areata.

This CDR3 reads CASEKGATNEKLFF. In nucleotides, the CDR3 is TGTGCCAGCGAAAAAGGGGCAACTAATGAAAAACTGTTTTTT. The J gene is TRBJ1-4, the V gene TRBV2; D is perhaps TRBD1 (5 bases). The germline gives CDR1 SNHLY, CDR2 FYNNEI. The CDR3 extends over 14 amino acids. Trimming cost V 8 bases and J 0 bases, with 10 bases left between them.